The 28 T cell receptor beta chains below were found in one sample sequenced in a study of shared clonotypes between healthy human individuals. Clones were read by immunoSEQ multiplex PCR, and TCRdb kept only the in-frame ones, dropping some. The data contain under 2,000,000 clones, about 95% of them singletons. As defined, naive CD8 cells were CD45RO-negative and positively selected for CCR7, with terminally differentiated effector memory CD45RA+ cells excluded. The specimen sequenced was naive CD8+ T cells sorted from blood. Receptor source: a man younger than 30 in good health.

The V gene is TRBV27, the J gene TRBJ2-7, with D possibly TRBD1 on 5 matching bases. The CDR3 spans 17 residues. CDR1 is MNHEY, CDR2 SMNVEV, per germline (reference sequence). V shed 1 base and J shed 2 bases, with 18 bases lying between them. The CDR3: CASSLYAPPTVPYEQYF. The CDR3 DNA reads TGTGCCAGCAGTTTATACGCCCCCCCGACAGTTCCCTACGAGCAGTACTTC.

This clone was counted a single time. The chain is built from TRBV4-1 and TRBJ2-1; D gene uncertain. V was shortened by 3 bases and J by 9 bases, with 9 bases between the two germline ends. CDR3 length equals 12 residues. Germline V gives CDR1 MGHRA, CDR2 YSYEKL. CDR3 in DNA: TGCGCCAGCAGCCACCTCCACAGTGAGCAGTTCTTC. Protein: CASSHLHSEQFF.

CDR3: CASSSGPLYEQYF. In DNA form, the CDR3 reads TGTGCCAGCAGTTCTGGACCCCTCTACGAGCAGTACTTC. The chain joins TRBV6-6 to TRBJ2-7, with unresolved D. The CDR3 has 13 amino acids. Germline CDR1 is MNHNY and CDR2 is SVGAGI (reference sequence). V lost 4 bases to trimming and J lost 3 bases, with 10 bases between them.

The CDR3 loop reads CASSFGTSPYNEQFF. In DNA, the CDR3 is TGTGCCAGCAGTTTCGGGACAAGTCCCTACAATGAGCAGTTCTTC. The chain employs TRBV27 and TRBJ2-1; perhaps TRBD1 as D (6 bases). V lost 3 bases and J 2 bases, leaving 11 bases between the germline ends. In germline, CDR1 is MNHEY, CDR2 SMNVEV (reference sequence). The CDR3 covers 15 residues.

The chain is built from TRBV7-6 and TRBJ1-1; 8 bases map to TRBD1. With 4 bases clipped from V and 2 bases from J, the junction kept 6 bases outside the gene matches. CDR3 length: 15 amino acids. Germline V CDR1 and CDR2: SGHVS, FNYEAQ. CDR3 sequence: CASSSRQGSNTEAFF. CDR3 nucleotide sequence: TGTGCCAGCAGCTCAAGACAGGGGTCCAACACTGAAGCTTTCTTT. Full variable domain (missing parts from reference TRBV7-6 and TRBJ1-1): GAGVSQSPRYKVTKRGQDVALRCDPISGHVSLYWYRQALGQGPEFLTYFNYEAQQDKSGLPNDRFSAERPEGSISTLTIQRTEQRDSAMYRCASSSRQGSNTEAFFGQGTRLTVV.

Comments on this clone: At the DNA level, this CDR3 is encoded by other sequences in the same sample as well. The V gene is TRBV4-1, the J gene TRBJ2-7; D is uncertain. V was pared by 1 base and J by 2 bases, with 6 bases between. The germline CDR1 and CDR2 sequences are MGHRA and YSYEKL. The CDR3 totals 13 residues. The CDR3 DNA reads as TGCGCCAGCAGCCAAGCGGGCGCCTACGAGCAGTACTTC. Protein product: CASSQAGAYEQYF.

This clone was detected once. The rearrangement joins TRBV5-4 to TRBJ2-5; D is perhaps TRBD2 (7 bases). V lost 1 base and J lost 2, with 12 bases in between. This CDR3 contains 15 residues. The germline V gene has CDR1 SGHNT and CDR2 YYREEE (reference sequence). The CDR3 reads CASSLRGGPQETQYF. DNA of the CDR3: TGTGCCAGCAGCTTGCGCGGGGGCCCGCAAGAGACCCAGTACTTC.

V is TRBV2 and J is TRBJ2-7; D may be TRBD1 (6 bases). Germline V gene lookup returns CDR1 SNHLY and CDR2 FYNNEI. The CDR3 is 14 amino acids. Trimming removed 7 bases at V and 0 bases at J, with 13 bases between. CDR3 nucleotides: TGTGCCAGCATTCCGGGACACTTCTCCTACGAGCAGTACTTC. The encoded protein is CASIPGHFSYEQYF.

The V call is TRBV11-2, the J call TRBJ2-7; D uncertain. The germline gives CDR1 SGHAT, CDR2 FQNNGV. With 3 bases removed from V and 1 base from J, the gap between germline ends came to 13 bases. CDR3 length: 15 amino acids. CDR3 region: CASSLGAQASYEQYF. The CDR3 nucleotides are TGTGCCAGCAGCTTGGGTGCCCAGGCGTCCTACGAGCAGTACTTC.

Only one count was recorded for this clone. The rearrangement joins TRBV9 to TRBJ2-7; no clear D. Germline V CDR1 and CDR2: SGDLS, YYNGEE. V was clipped by 2 bases and J by 0 bases, with 15 bases between them. The CDR3 length is 16 residues. This chain's CDR3 is CASSVSDGPGSYEQYF. For the CDR3, the DNA is TGTGCCAGCAGCGTCTCCGACGGGCCAGGCTCCTACGAGCAGTACTTC. Based on the CDR3 plus reference TRBV9 and TRBJ2-7, the full variable domain is DSGVTQTPKHLITATGQRVTLRCSPRSGDLSVYWYQQSLDQGLQFLIQYYNGEERAKGNILERFSAQQFPDLHSELNLSSLELGDSALYFCASSVSDGPGSYEQYFGPGTRLTVT.

This clone was detected once. This chain connects TRBV4-3 to TRBJ2-7; D possibly uses TRBD1 or TRBD2 (5 bases each). This CDR3 is built from 18 residues. The ends were cut back, 0 bases at V and 2 bases at J, with 20 bases in the middle. Germline V gene data show CDR1 as LGHNA and CDR2 as YSLEER. CDR3 bases: TGCGCCAGCAGCCAAGATTCGCTCGCGGCAGGGACGGCCTACGAGCAGTACTTC. Translated: CASSQDSLAAGTAYEQYF.

The chain is built from TRBV10-3 and TRBJ2-1; 7 positions agree with TRBD2. The V segment lost 5 bases and the J segment 7 bases; nucleotides outside the gene matches: 11. The germline V gene has CDR1 ENHRY and CDR2 SYGVKD. The CDR3 has 15 residues. In DNA form, the CDR3 reads TGTGCCATCAGTCATCCCGGGACTATAGGTAATGAGCAGTTCTTC. It is translated as CAISHPGTIGNEQFF.

The chain uses TRBV5-1 and TRBJ2-7; D is undetermined. Trimming cost V 6 bases and J 3 bases, with 4 bases left between them. Germline loops: CDR1 SGHRS, CDR2 YFSETQ. This CDR3 has 10 amino acids. The DNA for the CDR3 is TGCGCCAGCACCTACTACGAGCAGTACTTC. It specifies CASTYYEQYF.

The V call is TRBV5-1, the J call TRBJ1-2; D remains unclear. Germline V gene lookup returns CDR1 SGHRS and CDR2 YFSETQ. Trimming left V 0 bases short and J 4 bases short, with 16 bases between. The CDR3 is 16 residues long. Here the CDR3 DNA reads TGCGCCAGCAGCTTGGACAGTACCAGTACCTTCTATGGCTACACCTTC. Encoded protein: CASSLDSTSTFYGYTF.

This chain links TRBV6-5 with TRBJ2-7; 7 bases map to TRBD1. J lost 0 bases, V lost 2 bases, and 4 bases had no gene match. Germline V gene sequence: CDR1 MNHEY, CDR2 SVGAGI. The CDR3 totals 15 residues. CDR3 DNA: TGTGCCAGCAGTTACGGATGGGACAGCTCCTACGAGCAGTACTTC. It translates to CASSYGWDSSYEQYF.

The rearrangement joins TRBV19 to TRBJ2-1; D possibly uses TRBD1 or TRBD2 (5 bases each). This CDR3 has 13 amino acids. Germline CDR1 is LNHDA and CDR2 is SQIVND (reference sequence). V was pared by 3 bases and J by 9 bases, with 12 bases between. CDR3 DNA sequence: TGTGCCAGTAGTATTATAGCAGGGACTGAGCAGTTCTTC. Translation: CASSIIAGTEQFF.

The chain uses TRBV14 and TRBJ1-2; perhaps TRBD1 as D (5 bases). The V gene's germline CDR1 is SGHDN and CDR2 FVKESK. This CDR3 comprises 16 residues. The V gene lost 1 base and the J gene lost 4 bases, with 16 bases spanning the gap. CDR3 sequence reads: CASSQGWGFNSYGYTF. The CDR3 nucleotides are TGTGCCAGCAGCCAAGGTTGGGGGTTTAACTCCTATGGCTACACCTTC. Drawing the rest from reference TRBV14 and TRBJ1-2, the complete variable domain is EAGVTQFPSHSVIEKGQTVTLRCDPISGHDNLYWYRRVMGKEIKFLLHFVKESKQDESGMPNNRFLAERTGGTYSTLKVQPAELEDSGVYFCASSQGWGFNSYGYTFGSGTRLTVV.

The chain uses TRBV10-2 and TRBJ1-4; no clear D. The V and J ends lost 6 bases and 5 bases respectively, with 13 bases between them. Germline assignment: CDR1 WSHSY and CDR2 SAAADI. The CDR3 has 14 amino acids. The CDR3 region is CASSAHGLNEKLFF. The CDR3 DNA sequence: TGCGCCAGCAGCGCCCACGGGCTGAATGAAAAACTGTTTTTT.

The genes are TRBV6-5 and TRBJ2-3; tentatively, D is TRBD2 (7 bases). Trimming shortened V by 6 bases and J by 6 bases, and 16 bases separated the two germline ends. The CDR3 sequence is 14 residues long. Germline CDR1 reads MNHEY; CDR2 reads SVGAGI. For the CDR3, the DNA is TGTGCCAGCAGGCACCGGGGGGCCATTGATACGCAGTATTTT. Translating gives CASRHRGAIDTQYF.

V gene TRBV11-3 combines with J gene TRBJ2-3, with 10 bases matching TRBD2. The CDR3 covers 17 residues. Trimming removed 3 bases from V and 6 bases from J; junction bases left unmatched: 12. Per germline, CDR1 SGHNT and CDR2 YENEEA. The DNA for the CDR3 is TGTGCCAGCAGCTTGGGGCTAGCGGGAGATTCAGCTGATACGCAGTATTTT. Translating it yields CASSLGLAGDSADTQYF. Supplemented by reference TRBV11-3 and TRBJ2-3, the full variable domain reads EAGVVQSPRYKIIEKKQPVAFWCNPISGHNTLYWYLQNLGQGPELLIRYENEEAVDDSQLPKDRFSAERLKGVDSTLKIQPAELGDSAVYLCASSLGLAGDSADTQYFGPGTRLTVL.

As for this clone: This CDR3 is also generated by other DNA sequences in the sample. V is TRBV4-3 and J is TRBJ2-1; 9 positions agree with TRBD2. The germline CDR1 and CDR2 sequences are LGHNA and YSLEER. The V and J ends lost 0 bases and 4 bases, in that order; junction bases with no gene match: 4. The CDR3 has 16 amino acids. DNA of the CDR3: TGCGCCAGCAGCCAAGATTGGCTAGCGGGGTACAATGAGCAGTTCTTC. This translates into CASSQDWLAGYNEQFF.

This clone showed up just once. J is TRBJ2-6 and V is TRBV13; 11 bases agree with TRBD2. The V segment lost 5 bases and the J segment 0 bases; nucleotides outside the gene matches: 6. Germline V gene lookup returns CDR1 PRHDT and CDR2 FYEKMQ (reference sequence). The CDR3 extends over 18 amino acids. The CDR3 loop is CASSAGLAVYSGANVLTF. CDR3 nucleotide sequence: TGTGCCAGCAGCGCGGGACTAGCGGTTTACTCTGGGGCCAACGTCCTGACTTTC. Using reference TRBV13 and TRBJ2-6 for the parts outside the CDR3, the full variable domain is AAGVIQSPRHLIKEKRETATLKCYPIPRHDTVYWYQQGPGQDPQFLISFYEKMQSDKGSIPDRFSAQQFSDYHSELNMSSLELGDSALYFCASSAGLAVYSGANVLTFGAGSRLTVL.

This chain links TRBV11-2 with TRBJ2-2, with D unclear. With 1 base removed from V and 7 bases from J, the gap between germline ends came to 10 bases. The CDR3 runs 14 residues. From germline, CDR1 is SGHAT and CDR2 FQNNGV. CDR3 in amino acids: CASSLVVSGGELFF. CDR3 DNA: TGTGCCAGCAGCTTAGTAGTCTCTGGCGGGGAGCTGTTTTTT. Full variable domain (outside the CDR3, taken from reference TRBV11-2 and TRBJ2-2): EAGVAQSPRYKIIEKRQSVAFWCNPISGHATLYWYQQILGQGPKLLIQFQNNGVVDDSQLPKDRFSAERLKGVDSTLKIQPAKLEDSAVYLCASSLVVSGGELFFGEGSRLTVL.

This sequence joins TRBV13 and TRBJ2-7, with D perhaps assigned TRBD1 or TRBD2 (6 bases each). The CDR3 extends over 14 amino acids. Germline loops: CDR1 PRHDT, CDR2 FYEKMQ (reference sequence). V was pared by 2 bases and J by 6 bases, with 14 bases between. The CDR3 sequence: CASSLKGGPPEQYF. The CDR3 DNA follows: TGTGCCAGCAGCTTAAAAGGGGGGCCACCCGAGCAGTACTTC.

The rearrangement links TRBV7-6 to TRBJ2-3, with D tentatively TRBD2 (6 bases). V lost 5 bases and J lost 2, with 20 bases in between. This CDR3 has 17 amino acids. CDR1 and CDR2 from the germline V gene are SGHVS and FNYEAQ. CDR3 region: CASSPHWGGESTDTQYF. In nucleotides, the CDR3 is TGTGCCAGCAGCCCCCACTGGGGCGGGGAGTCCACAGATACGCAGTATTTT.

V and J are TRBV30 and TRBJ2-1, with unresolved D. V lost 3 bases, J lost 0 bases, and 6 bases lay in between. The CDR3 spans 13 residues. Germline values: CDR1 GTSNPN, CDR2 SVGIG (reference sequence). CDR3 in DNA: TGTGCCTGGAGGGCTGGCTCCTACAATGAGCAGTTCTTC. Its protein product is CAWRAGSYNEQFF.

The chain carries TRBV27 and TRBJ1-5, with D perhaps matching TRBD1 (6 bases). Germline-derived CDR1 and CDR2 are MNHEY and SMNVEV (reference sequence). V lost 5 bases and J lost 9, with 17 bases in between. The CDR3 has 14 amino acids. The CDR3 DNA reads TGTGCCAGCAGTCCGGACAGTTCCGTTGGGCCCCAGCATTTT. Translated: CASSPDSSVGPQHF.

The chain joins TRBV13 to TRBJ1-6; TRBD1 might be the D (6 bases). V dropped 5 bases and J dropped 10 bases, with 12 bases sitting between them. Germline loops: CDR1 PRHDT, CDR2 FYEKMQ (reference sequence). The CDR3 is made up of 13 amino acids. This CDR3 reads CASSRGGGSPLHF. In DNA, the CDR3 is TGTGCCAGCAGCAGAGGGGGGGGGTCACCCCTCCACTTT.